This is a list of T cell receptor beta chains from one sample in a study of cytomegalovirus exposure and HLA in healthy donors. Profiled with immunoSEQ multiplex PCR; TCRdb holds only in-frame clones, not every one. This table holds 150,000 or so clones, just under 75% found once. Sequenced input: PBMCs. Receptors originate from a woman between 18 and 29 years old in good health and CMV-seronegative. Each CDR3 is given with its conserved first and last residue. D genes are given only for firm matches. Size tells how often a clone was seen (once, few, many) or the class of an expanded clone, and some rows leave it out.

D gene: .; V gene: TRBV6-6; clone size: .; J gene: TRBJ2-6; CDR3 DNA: TGTGCCAGCAGTGCAAACAGGTACTCTGGGGCCAACGGCCTGACTTTC; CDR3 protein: CASSANRYSGANGLTF
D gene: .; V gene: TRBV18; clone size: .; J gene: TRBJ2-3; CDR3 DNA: TGTGCCAGCTCATTTTCAGGGGAAGATACGCAGTATTTT; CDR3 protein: CASSFSGEDTQYF
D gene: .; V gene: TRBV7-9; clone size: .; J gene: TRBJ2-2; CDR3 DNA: TGTGCCAGCAGCTTATCCGCCGGAGGGGGGGAGGCCGGGGAGCTGTTTTTT; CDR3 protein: CASSLSAGGGEAGELFF
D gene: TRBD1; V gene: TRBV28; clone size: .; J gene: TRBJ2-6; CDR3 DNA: TGTGCCAGCAGCTTCGGACAGGGGATTTCTGGGGCCAACGTCCTGACTTTC; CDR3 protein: CASSFGQGISGANVLTF
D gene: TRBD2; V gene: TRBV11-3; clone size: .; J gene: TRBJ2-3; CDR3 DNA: TGTGCCAGCAGCCAGACCCCAGCGGGAGGGATCACAGATACGCAGTATTTT; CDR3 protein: CASSQTPAGGITDTQYF
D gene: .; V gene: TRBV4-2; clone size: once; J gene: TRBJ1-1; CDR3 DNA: TGTGCCAGCAGCCAAGAGACCCTGGGGGGCACTGAAGCTTTCTTT; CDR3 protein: CASSQETLGGTEAFF
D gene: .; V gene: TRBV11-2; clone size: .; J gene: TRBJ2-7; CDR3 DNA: TGTGCCAGCAGCTCAAATAACAGGGGAGGCGAGCAGTACTTC; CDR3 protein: CASSSNNRGGEQYF
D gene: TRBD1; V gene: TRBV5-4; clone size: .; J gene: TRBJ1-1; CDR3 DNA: TGTGCCAGCAGCTACGGACAGGGGGTCAACTTT; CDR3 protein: CASSYGQGVNF
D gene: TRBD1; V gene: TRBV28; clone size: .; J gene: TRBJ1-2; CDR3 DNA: TGTGCCAGCAGGACGGGACAGCTAGACTATGGCTACACCTTC; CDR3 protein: CASRTGQLDYGYTF
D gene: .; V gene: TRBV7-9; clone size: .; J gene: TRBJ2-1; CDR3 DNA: TGTGCCAGCAGCTTAGCGGGAGGGGGCAATGAGCAGTTCTTC; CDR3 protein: CASSLAGGGNEQFF
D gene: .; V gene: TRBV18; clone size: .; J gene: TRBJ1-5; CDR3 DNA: TGTGCCAGCTCACCCCCGAGGGCTCAGCCCCAGCATTTT; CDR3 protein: CASSPPRAQPQHF
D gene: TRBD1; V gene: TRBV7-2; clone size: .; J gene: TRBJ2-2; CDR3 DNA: TGTGCCAGCTACAGGGGGCTGGGCACCGGGGAGCTGTTTTTT; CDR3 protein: CASYRGLGTGELFF
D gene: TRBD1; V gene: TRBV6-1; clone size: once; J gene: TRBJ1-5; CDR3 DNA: TGTGCCAGCAGTGAAGCGATAGGGACAGGCAATCAGCCCCAGCATTTT; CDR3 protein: CASSEAIGTGNQPQHF
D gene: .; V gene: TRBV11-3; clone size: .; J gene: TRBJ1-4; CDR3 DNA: TGTGCCAGCAGCCTCGGAGACGGCTCTGGGGAAAAACTGTTTTTT; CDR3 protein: CASSLGDGSGEKLFF
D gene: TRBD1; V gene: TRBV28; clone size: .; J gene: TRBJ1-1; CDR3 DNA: TGTGCCAGCAGTCCGCCGGACAGGGTAGCCACTGAAGCTTTCTTT; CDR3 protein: CASSPPDRVATEAFF
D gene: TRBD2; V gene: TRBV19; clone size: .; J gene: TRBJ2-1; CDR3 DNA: TGTGCCAGTAGTAAGGGCCTAGCGGGGTACAATGAGCAGTTCTTC; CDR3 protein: CASSKGLAGYNEQFF
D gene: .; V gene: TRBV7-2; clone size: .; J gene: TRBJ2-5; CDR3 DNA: TGTGCCAGCAGTCCGCAGGGTTCCGAGACCCAGTACTTC; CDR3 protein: CASSPQGSETQYF
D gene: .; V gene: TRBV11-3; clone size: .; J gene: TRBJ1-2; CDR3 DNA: TGTGCCAGCAGCCCCCGACAGGAAGATGGCTACACCTTC; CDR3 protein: CASSPRQEDGYTF
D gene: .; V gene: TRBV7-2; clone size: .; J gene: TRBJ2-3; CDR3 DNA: TGTGCCAGCAGAGAGATGACAGATACGCAGTATTTT; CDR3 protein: CASREMTDTQYF
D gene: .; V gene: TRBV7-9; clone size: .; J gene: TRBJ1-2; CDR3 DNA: TGTGCCAGCAGCGGTGCGGGGCGGGGGGCAAGGTATGGCTACACCTTC; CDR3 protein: CASSGAGRGARYGYTF
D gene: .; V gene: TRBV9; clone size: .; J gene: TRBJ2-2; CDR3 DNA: TGTGCCAGCAGCGTCGGGACAACGAACACCGGGGAGCTGTTTTTT; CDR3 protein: CASSVGTTNTGELFF
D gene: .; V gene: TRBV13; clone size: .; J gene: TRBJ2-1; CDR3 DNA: TGTGCCAGCAGCCCCAGGAACCAACAGTACAATGAGCAGTTCTTC; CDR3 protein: CASSPRNQQYNEQFF
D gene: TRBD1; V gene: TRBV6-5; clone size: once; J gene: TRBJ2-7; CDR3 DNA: TGTGCCAGCAGGTGGGACAGAGCTACCTACGAGCAGTACTTC; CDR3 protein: CASRWDRATYEQYF
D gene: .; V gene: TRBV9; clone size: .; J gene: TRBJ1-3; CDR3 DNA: TGTGCCAGCAGCGTAGGACAGAACTCTGGAAACACCATATATTTT; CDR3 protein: CASSVGQNSGNTIYF
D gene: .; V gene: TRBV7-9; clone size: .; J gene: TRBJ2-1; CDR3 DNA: TGTGCCAGCAGCTTAGCTCGGGAGCTGAATGAGCAGTTCTTC; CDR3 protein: CASSLARELNEQFF
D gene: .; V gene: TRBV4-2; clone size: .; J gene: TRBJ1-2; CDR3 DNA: TGTGCCAGCAGCCACCAAGGAGAAAACTATGGCTACACCTTC; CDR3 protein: CASSHQGENYGYTF
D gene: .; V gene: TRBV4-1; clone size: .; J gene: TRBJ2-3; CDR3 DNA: TGCGCCAGCAGCCAAGGACAGACGCAGTATTTT; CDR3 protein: CASSQGQTQYF
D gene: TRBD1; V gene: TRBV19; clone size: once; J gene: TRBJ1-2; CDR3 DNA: TGTGCCAGTAGTATCGTTGGACAGGGGCGGATTAACTATGGCTACACCTTC; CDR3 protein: CASSIVGQGRINYGYTF
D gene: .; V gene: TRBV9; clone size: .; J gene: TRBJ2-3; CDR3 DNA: TGTGCCAGCAGCGTCCCGACTCAACCCACAGATACGCAGTATTTT; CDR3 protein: CASSVPTQPTDTQYF
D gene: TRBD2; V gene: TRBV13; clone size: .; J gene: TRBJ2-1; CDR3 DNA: TGTGCCAGCAGCTTACTAGCGGGCTCCTACAATGAGCAGTTCTTC; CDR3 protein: CASSLLAGSYNEQFF
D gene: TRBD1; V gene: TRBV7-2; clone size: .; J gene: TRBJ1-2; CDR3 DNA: TGTGCCAGCAGCTCTCCCTCTGGGACAGGTGACCGCTATGGCTACACCTTC; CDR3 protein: CASSSPSGTGDRYGYTF
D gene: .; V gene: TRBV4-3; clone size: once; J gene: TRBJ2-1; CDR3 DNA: TGCGCCAGCAGCCAAGCAACAGCGAGAGGGTCGGATGAGCAGTTCTTC; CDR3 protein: CASSQATARGSDEQFF
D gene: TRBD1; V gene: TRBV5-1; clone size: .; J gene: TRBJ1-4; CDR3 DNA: TGCGCCAGCAGCTTCCAGGGGGGTGAAAAACTGTTTTTT; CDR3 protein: CASSFQGGEKLFF
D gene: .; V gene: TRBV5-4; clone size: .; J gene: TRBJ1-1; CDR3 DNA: TGTGCCAGCAGCTTGGCCACAGACCGGAACACTGAAGCTTTCTTT; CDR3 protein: CASSLATDRNTEAFF
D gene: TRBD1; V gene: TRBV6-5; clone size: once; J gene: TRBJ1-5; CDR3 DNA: TGTGCCAGCAGCTTTACAGGGGGTAATCAGCCCCAGCATTTT; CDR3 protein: CASSFTGGNQPQHF
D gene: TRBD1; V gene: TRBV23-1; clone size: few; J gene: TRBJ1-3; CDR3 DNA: TGCGCCAGCAGTCAACGCGGGAGACAGGGGATGAATCTAGTCTCTGGAAACACCATATATTTT; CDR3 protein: CASSQRGRQGMNLVSGNTIYF
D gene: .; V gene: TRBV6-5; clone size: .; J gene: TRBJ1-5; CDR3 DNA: TGTGCCAGCAGTTACTCGACGGGGAGTAGGCCCCAGCATTTT; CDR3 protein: CASSYSTGSRPQHF
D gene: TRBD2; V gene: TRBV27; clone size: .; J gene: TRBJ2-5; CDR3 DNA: TGTGCCAGCAGTCGAAGCCCCCTGGGCGGGGGGGACCGCAGTACGGAGACCCAGTACTTC; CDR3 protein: CASSRSPLGGGDRSTETQYF
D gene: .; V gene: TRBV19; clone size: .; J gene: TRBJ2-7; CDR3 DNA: TGTGCCAGTAGTATAGGAGGGAGCTACGAGCAGTACTTC; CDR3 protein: CASSIGGSYEQYF
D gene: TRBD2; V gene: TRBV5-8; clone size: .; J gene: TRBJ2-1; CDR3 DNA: TGTGCCAGCAGCCCGGGACTAGCGGGAGGGATTGAGCAGTTCTTC; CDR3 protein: CASSPGLAGGIEQFF
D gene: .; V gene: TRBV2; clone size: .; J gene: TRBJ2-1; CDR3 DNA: TGTGCCAGCATGGCCGATGGAACAGTCGCTGAGCAGTTCTTC; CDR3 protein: CASMADGTVAEQFF
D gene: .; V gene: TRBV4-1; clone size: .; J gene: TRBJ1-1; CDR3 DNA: TGCGCCAGCAGCCACCTATTAAGAGACACTGAAGCTTTCTTT; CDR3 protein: CASSHLLRDTEAFF
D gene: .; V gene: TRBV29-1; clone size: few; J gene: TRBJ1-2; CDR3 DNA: TGCAGCGTTGAACAGGGTTATGGCTACACCTTC; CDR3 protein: CSVEQGYGYTF
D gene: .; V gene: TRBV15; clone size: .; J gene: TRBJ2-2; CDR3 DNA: TGTGCCACCAGCAGAGATGCTAGGCGAGGGACCCAAGGGGGCGGGGAGCTGTTTTTT; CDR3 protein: CATSRDARRGTQGGGELFF
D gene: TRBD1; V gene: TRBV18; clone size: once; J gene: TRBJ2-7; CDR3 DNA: TGTGCCAGCTCACCCACAACGGGACAGGGGTACGAGCAGTACTTC; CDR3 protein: CASSPTTGQGYEQYF
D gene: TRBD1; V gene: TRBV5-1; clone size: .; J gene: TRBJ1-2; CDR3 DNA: TGCGCCAGCAGCTTCTCAGGGGGCTGGTATGGCTACACCTTC; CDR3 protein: CASSFSGGWYGYTF
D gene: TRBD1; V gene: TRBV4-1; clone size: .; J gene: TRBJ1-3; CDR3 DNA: TGCGCCAGCAGCCAAGCCCCCCGACAGGGGGCTGGAAACACCATATATTTT; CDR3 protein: CASSQAPRQGAGNTIYF
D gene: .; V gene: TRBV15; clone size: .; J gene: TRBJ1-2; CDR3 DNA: TGTGCCACCAGCAGGGCCATTGGTATCAGGGAAGGAACTTATGGCTACACCTTC; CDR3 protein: CATSRAIGIREGTYGYTF
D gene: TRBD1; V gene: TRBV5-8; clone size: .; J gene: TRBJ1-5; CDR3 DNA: TGTGCCAGCAGCTTGGATGGGACAGGGTTCTTCAATCAGCCCCAGCATTTT; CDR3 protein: CASSLDGTGFFNQPQHF